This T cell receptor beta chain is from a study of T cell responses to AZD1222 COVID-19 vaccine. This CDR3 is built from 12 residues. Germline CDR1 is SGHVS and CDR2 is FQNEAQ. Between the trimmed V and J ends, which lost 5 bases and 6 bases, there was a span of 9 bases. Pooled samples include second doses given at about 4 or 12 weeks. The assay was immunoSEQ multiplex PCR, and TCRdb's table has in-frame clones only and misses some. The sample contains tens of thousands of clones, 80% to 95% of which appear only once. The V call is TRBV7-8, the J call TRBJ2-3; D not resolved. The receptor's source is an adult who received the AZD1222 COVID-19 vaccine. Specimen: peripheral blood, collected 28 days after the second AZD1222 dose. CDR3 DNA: TGTGCCAGCAGCCGCCAGGTGGATACGCAGTATTTT. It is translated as CASSRQVDTQYF.